Each of the 18 T cell receptor beta chains below was sequenced from the same sample in a study of T cell responses to AZD1222 COVID-19 vaccine. Only in-frame clones appear in the TCRdb table, and some are missing; sequencing was by immunoSEQ multiplex PCR. The table records some 120,000 clones, about nine tenths of them present only once. This specimen consisted of peripheral blood, obtained on day 0 of AZD1222 vaccination. The receptors here all came from an adult in good health.

The chain links TRBV2 to TRBJ1-5, with D hard to call. Trimming took off 1 base at V and 7 bases at J, with 11 bases between the two ends. CDR1 SNHLY and CDR2 FYNNEI come from the germline V gene. The CDR3 consists of 14 residues. The CDR3 DNA sequence: TGTGCCAGCAGTGAAGGGCAGTCGGGGCAGCCCCAGCATTTT. Residues: CASSEGQSGQPQHF.

V usage is TRBV5-1 and J usage is TRBJ2-7; D ambiguous. V lost 3 bases and J lost 7, with 14 bases in between. Germline V lookup: CDR1 SGHRS, CDR2 YFSETQ. This CDR3 region has 13 residues. CDR3 coding DNA: TGCGCCAGCAGCTCGGGCCCGTCTGGGGAGCAGTACTTC. Translated: CASSSGPSGEQYF. Full variable domain (outside the CDR3, taken from reference TRBV5-1 and TRBJ2-7): KAGVTQTPRYLIKTRGQQVTLSCSPISGHRSVSWYQQTPGQGLQFLFEYFSETQRNKGNFPGRFSGRQFSNSRSEMNVSTLELGDSALYLCASSSGPSGEQYFGPGTRLTVT.

This clone was recorded once. The chain has TRBV7-3 and TRBJ1-1; the match to TRBD1 covers 8 bases. The CDR3 loop spans 14 amino acids. Losses at the gene ends were 5 bases for V and 5 bases for J; bases not matched to a gene: 7. CDR1 is SGHTA and CDR2 is FQGTGA in the germline V gene. The CDR3 bases are TGTGCCAGCAGCCCGCAGGGGGCAAGGACTGAAGCTTTCTTT. This codes for CASSPQGARTEAFF.

J is TRBJ2-5 and V is TRBV19, with a weak D call TRBD2 (7 bases). The CDR3 runs to 13 residues. Germline assignment: CDR1 LNHDA and CDR2 SQIVND (reference sequence). Trimming pared 5 bases from V and 5 bases from J, leaving 12 bases between. As DNA, the CDR3 is TGTGCCAGTAGTCTGGGAGGGGGTGAGACCCAGTACTTC. Translation: CASSLGGGETQYF.

The genes are TRBV30 and TRBJ1-3, with D unresolved. This CDR3 is built from 12 residues. CDR1 and CDR2 (germline): GTSNPN, SVGIG (reference sequence). V lost 2 bases and J lost 4, with 6 bases in between. Here the CDR3 reads CAWSTTGNTIYF. In DNA form, the CDR3 reads TGTGCCTGGAGTACGACAGGAAACACCATATATTTT.

The CDR3 DNA follows: TGTGCCAGCAGCAGGGGACAGGTCCCAAATAGCAATCAGCCCCAGCATTTT. Its translation is CASSRGQVPNSNQPQHF. The chain combines TRBV5-8 with TRBJ1-5, with TRBD1 identical over 8 bases. This CDR3 is 17 amino acids long. V lost 4 bases to trimming and J lost 0 bases; unmatched junction nucleotides: 9. The germline gives CDR1 SGHTS, CDR2 YDEGEE. Based on the CDR3 plus reference TRBV5-8 and TRBJ1-5, the full variable domain is EAGVTQSPTHLIKTRGQQATLRCSPISGHTSVYWYQQALGLGLQFLLWYDEGEERNRGNFPPRFSGRQFPNYSSELNVNALELEDSALYLCASSRGQVPNSNQPQHFGDGTRLSIL.

V usage is TRBV19 and J usage is TRBJ1-3, with D unresolved. This CDR3 comprises 13 residues. CDR1 and CDR2 from the germline V gene are LNHDA and SQIVND (reference sequence). Trimming left V 6 bases short and J 2 bases short, with 8 bases between. The CDR3 coding sequence is TGTGCCAGTAGGATCACGACTGGAAACACCATATATTTT. It is translated as CASRITTGNTIYF.

The J gene is TRBJ1-1, the V gene TRBV6-5; D is possibly TRBD1 (6 bases). V was trimmed by 0 bases and J by 5 bases, leaving 13 bases between them. This CDR3 spans 15 amino acids. Germline CDR1 is MNHEY and CDR2 is SVGAGI. DNA of the CDR3: TGTGCCAGCAGTTACTCGAGGGGGTTATCGACTGAAGCTTTCTTT. It specifies CASSYSRGLSTEAFF.

V and J are TRBV2 and TRBJ2-7; D remains unclear. The V gene's germline CDR1 is SNHLY and CDR2 FYNNEI. The CDR3 contains 14 residues. Between the trimmed V and J ends, which lost 5 bases and 4 bases, there was a span of 15 bases. CDR3 coding DNA: TGTGCCAGCAGTAAGGCTCTCGTTGCGTACGAGCAGTACTTC. Its translation is CASSKALVAYEQYF.

This rearrangement joins TRBV5-1 to TRBJ1-6; TRBD1 aligns across 7 bases. Germline V gene lookup returns CDR1 SGHRS and CDR2 YFSETQ. This CDR3 has 15 residues. V gave up 2 bases and J gave up 8 bases; unmatched junction bases: 7. CDR3 amino acids: CASSLRQGEHSPLHF. CDR3 coding DNA: TGCGCCAGCAGCTTACGACAGGGCGAGCATTCACCCCTCCACTTT.

The rearrangement links TRBV24-1 to TRBJ1-2; 10 bases line up with TRBD1. Per germline, CDR1 KGHDR and CDR2 SFDVKD. The V gene end was trimmed by 7 bases and the J gene end by 8 bases; junction bases not matched to a gene: 6. This CDR3 spans 13 amino acids. Here the CDR3 DNA reads TGTGCCACCAGAATGACAGGGGGCGGCGGCTACACCTTC. It encodes CATRMTGGGGYTF.

The chain is built from TRBV3-1 (or the pseudogene TRBV3-2) and TRBJ1-4, with D unresolved. The germline CDR1 and CDR2 sequences are LGHDT and YNNKEL (reference sequence). Trimming stripped 3 bases from V and 8 bases from J, with 10 bases between. The CDR3 has 13 amino acids. This chain's CDR3 is CASSQSGGEKLFF. The CDR3 DNA reads TGTGCCAGCAGCCAGTCCGGAGGGGAAAAACTGTTTTTT.

The rearrangement uses TRBV2 and TRBJ2-7; no clear D. Germline CDR1 is SNHLY and CDR2 is FYNNEI. CDR3 length equals 13 residues. V was trimmed by 7 bases and J by 2 bases, leaving 12 bases between them. The CDR3 protein is CASMGQSTYEQYF. The CDR3 DNA reads TGTGCCAGCATGGGCCAGAGTACCTACGAGCAGTACTTC.

This clone was seen just once. The chain couples TRBV19 to TRBJ2-2, with 7 nucleotides matching TRBD2. The V and J ends lost 5 bases and 4 bases, in that order; junction bases with no gene match: 10. The CDR3 consists of 16 residues. Looked up from germline, CDR1 is LNHDA and CDR2 is SQIVND (reference sequence). CDR3 protein: CASSGGLGVGTGELFF. The CDR3 region has the DNA TGTGCCAGTAGTGGAGGACTAGGCGTCGGCACCGGGGAGCTGTTTTTT.

This clone was observed once. The V call is TRBV25-1, the J call TRBJ2-2, with 7 nucleotides matching TRBD2. The germline V gene encodes CDR1 MGHDK and CDR2 SYGVNS. With V trimmed by 7 bases and J by 5 bases, 7 bases remained unmatched. CDR3 size: 14 residues. CDR3 region: CASKSSGITGELFF. Written as DNA, the CDR3 is TGTGCCAGCAAATCCAGCGGGATAACCGGGGAGCTGTTTTTT. The full variable domain, its missing parts supplied by reference TRBV25-1 and TRBJ2-2, is EADIYQTPRYLVIGTGKKITLECSQTMGHDKMYWYQQDPGMELHLIHYSYGVNSTEKGDLSSESTVSRIRTEHFPLTLESARPSHTSQYLCASKSSGITGELFFGEGSRLTVL.

This chain connects TRBV5-1 to TRBJ2-2; D is uncertain. Germline values: CDR1 SGHRS, CDR2 YFSETQ. Trimming removed 0 bases at V and 6 bases at J, with 6 bases between. The CDR3 covers 13 residues. In DNA, the CDR3 is TGCGCCAGCAGCTTGGACGGAGCCGGGGAGCTGTTTTTT. This translates into CASSLDGAGELFF.

The chain employs TRBV28 and TRBJ2-3; TRBD2 aligns across 9 bases. Germline assignment: CDR1 MDHEN and CDR2 SYDVKM. The CDR3 runs to 15 residues. Germline trimming cut 2 bases from V and 1 base from J; bases unmatched to any gene: 1. Here the CDR3 DNA reads TGTGCCAGCAGTTTAGCGGGAGGGCGCACAGATACGCAGTATTTT. Its protein product is CASSLAGGRTDTQYF.

The chain combines TRBV27 with TRBJ2-3; the D is unclear. The CDR3 extends over 13 amino acids. Germline CDR1 is MNHEY and CDR2 is SMNVEV (reference sequence). Trimming pared 5 bases from V and 0 bases from J, leaving 6 bases between. In nucleotides, the CDR3 is TGTGCCAGCAGTACCTCTAGCACAGATACGCAGTATTTT. It is translated as CASSTSSTDTQYF.